Below are 30 T cell receptor beta chains sequenced from a single sample in a study of shared clonotypes between healthy human individuals. TCRdb's copy holds only in-frame clones and misses some; the assay was immunoSEQ multiplex PCR. The sample lists over a million clones; 95% to 99% were seen once. The sequencing sample was made of naive CD4+ T cells sorted from blood. Specified subset: CD45RA+ positively selected. The receptors originated from a man aged 25 to 40 in good health.

The chain couples TRBV4-2 to TRBJ1-4, with no clear D. The CDR3 extends over 16 amino acids. V shed 1 base and J shed 6 bases, with 15 bases lying between them. Germline V gene sequence: CDR1 LGHNA, CDR2 YNFKEQ. This CDR3 is CASSQAQGELDEKLFF. The CDR3 DNA follows: TGTGCCAGCAGCCAAGCCCAAGGAGAGCTGGATGAAAAACTGTTTTTT.

This clone came up a few times. The CDR3 coding sequence is TGTGCCAGCAGTTTAAGAGAGTATCAGCCCCAGCATTTT. Its translation: CASSLREYQPQHF. The rearrangement links TRBV27 to TRBJ1-5, with D unclear. Germline assignment: CDR1 MNHEY and CDR2 SMNVEV (reference sequence). V shed 2 bases and J shed 5 bases, with 7 bases lying between them. CDR3 length: 13 amino acids.

The chain employs TRBV30 and TRBJ1-5, with a possible D match to TRBD1 (6 bases). Germline lookup yields CDR1 GTSNPN and CDR2 SVGIG (reference sequence). With 2 bases removed from V and 5 bases from J, the gap between germline ends came to 10 bases. The CDR3 runs 13 residues. The CDR3 DNA reads as TGTGCCTGGAGTCAGGGGTCGCATCAGCCCCAGCATTTT. Its translation: CAWSQGSHQPQHF. Full variable domain (missing parts from reference TRBV30 and TRBJ1-5): SQTIHQWPATLVQPVGSPLSLECTVEGTSNPNLYWYRQAAGRGLQLLFYSVGIGQISSEVPQNLSASRPQDRQFILSSKKLLLSDSGFYLCAWSQGSHQPQHFGDGTRLSIL.

The chain links TRBV19 to TRBJ1-3; no reliable D call. CDR3 length equals 18 residues. Germline CDR1 is LNHDA and CDR2 is SQIVND (reference sequence). Trimming cost V 2 bases and J 0 bases, with 17 bases left between them. The CDR3 protein is CASSILSPAGTSGNTIYF. The CDR3, as DNA: TGTGCCAGTAGTATATTGTCGCCGGCGGGCACCTCTGGAAACACCATATATTTT.

The rearrangement links TRBV19 to TRBJ1-5, with a possible D match to TRBD1 (5 bases). V lost 10 bases to trimming and J lost 0 bases, with 16 bases between them. The germline V gene encodes CDR1 LNHDA and CDR2 SQIVND (reference sequence). CDR3 length: 15 amino acids. The CDR3 DNA is TGTGCCACAAACCCGCAGGGTAATAGCAATCAGCCCCAGCATTTT. This sequence encodes CATNPQGNSNQPQHF.

The chain is built from TRBV7-2 and TRBJ2-3; D may be TRBD1 or TRBD2 (5 bases each). Trimming removed 2 bases at V and 2 bases at J, with 20 bases between. Looked up from germline, CDR1 is SGHTA and CDR2 is FQGNSA. The CDR3 sequence is 18 residues long. CDR3: CASSLWGRRQRSTDTQYF. The CDR3 DNA sequence: TGTGCCAGCAGCTTATGGGGACGGAGACAGAGGTCCACAGATACGCAGTATTTT.

The chain is built from TRBV4-1 and TRBJ1-5, with a tentative D call TRBD1 (6 bases). From germline, CDR1 is MGHRA and CDR2 YSYEKL. The CDR3 has 16 residues. Trimming cost V 1 base and J 4 bases, with 14 bases left between them. This CDR3 reads CASSQGVGGRNQPQHF. As DNA, the CDR3 is TGCGCCAGCAGCCAAGGGGTAGGGGGGAGGAATCAGCCCCAGCATTTT.

Regarding this clone: Other DNA sequences in this sample translate to the same CDR3. The V call is TRBV19, the J call TRBJ2-6; the D is unclear. This CDR3 has 15 amino acids. Germline V gene lookup returns CDR1 LNHDA and CDR2 SQIVND (reference sequence). V lost 3 bases to trimming and J lost 0 bases, with 6 bases between them. This CDR3 reads CASSIGSSGANVLTF. The CDR3 DNA sequence: TGTGCCAGTAGTATCGGAAGCTCTGGGGCCAACGTCCTGACTTTC.

The rearrangement links TRBV7-2 to TRBJ1-5; no reliable D call. Trimming pared 5 bases from V and 0 bases from J, leaving 8 bases between. Germline assignment: CDR1 SGHTA and CDR2 FQGNSA. The CDR3 contains 14 residues. As DNA, the CDR3 is TGTGCCAGCAGCGAACTCACTAGCAATCAGCCCCAGCATTTT. This gives the protein CASSELTSNQPQHF.

This sequence joins TRBV2 and TRBJ2-1, with 11 bases identical to TRBD2. Unmatched junction bases numbered 8, after V lost 3 bases and J lost 10 bases. The CDR3 totals 15 residues. The germline CDR1 and CDR2 sequences are SNHLY and FYNNEI. CDR3: CASSELLAGVYEQFF. The CDR3 DNA reads TGTGCCAGCAGTGAGTTACTAGCGGGAGTTTACGAGCAGTTCTTC.

This chain links TRBV15 with TRBJ1-1; D gene unclear. The germline CDR1 and CDR2 sequences are LNHNV and YYDKDF (reference sequence). V gave up 0 bases and J gave up 4 bases, with 15 bases separating them. This CDR3 is built from 16 residues. The CDR3 bases are TGTGCCACCAGCAGAGAAACAATATTCGATAGCACTGAAGCTTTCTTT. Protein product: CATSRETIFDSTEAFF.

The chain has TRBV5-5 and TRBJ2-7; 13 nucleotides match TRBD2. Looked up from germline, CDR1 is SGHKS and CDR2 is YYEKEE (reference sequence). The CDR3 runs to 20 residues. V shed 3 bases, J shed 3 bases, and the junction held 18 bases outside the gene matches. In DNA, the CDR3 is TGTGCCAGCAGCTCCTACGGACTAGCGGGAGCTTCCTGGAATTTCTACGAGCAGTACTTC. As protein: CASSSYGLAGASWNFYEQYF.

V and J are TRBV4-3 and TRBJ2-1; D uncertain. Germline lookup yields CDR1 LGHNA and CDR2 YSLEER. V lost 4 bases, J lost 3 bases, and 13 bases lay in between. The CDR3 extends over 15 amino acids. CDR3 DNA: TGCGCCAGCAGCCCCACTTCCTCGTTCTACAATGAGCAGTTCTTC. Translated: CASSPTSSFYNEQFF.

The rearrangement links TRBV5-1 to TRBJ2-3, with a weak D call TRBD2 (5 bases). This CDR3 comprises 15 residues. Germline lookup yields CDR1 SGHRS and CDR2 YFSETQ. Trimming cost V 4 bases and J 5 bases, with 17 bases left between them. The CDR3 spells CASSLPQPGLDTQYF. CDR3 nucleotide sequence: TGCGCCAGCAGCCTTCCCCAGCCGGGGTTAGATACGCAGTATTTT.

In the case of this clone: Mismatch with germline at one junction end may stem from a read error. V usage is TRBV18 and J usage is TRBJ2-7; 8 bases line up with TRBD1. Germline V lookup: CDR1 KGHSH, CDR2 LQKENI. The CDR3 covers 16 residues. The DNA of the CDR3 is TGTGCCAGCTCCCCACTCCCCGGGACAGGAGCCTTCGAGCAGTACTTC. It translates to CASSPLPGTGAFEQYF.

V and J are TRBV6-1 and TRBJ1-2, with D uncertain. The V gene's germline CDR1 is MNHNS and CDR2 SASEGT. This CDR3 has 13 amino acids. V was pared by 6 bases and J by 6 bases, with 14 bases between. CDR3 sequence reads: CASRGPGNHGYTF. The CDR3 nucleotides read TGTGCCAGCAGGGGTCCCGGGAACCATGGCTACACCTTC.

The chain is built from TRBV4-2 and TRBJ2-1, with 12 positions matching TRBD2. V was pared by 3 bases and J by 7 bases, with 7 bases of the junction left unmatched. The CDR3 spans 16 residues. Germline loops: CDR1 LGHNA, CDR2 YNFKEQ. Here the CDR3 DNA reads TGTGCCAGCAGCCACTCGCCCCTAGCGGGAGGGAATGAGCAGTTCTTC. It translates to CASSHSPLAGGNEQFF.

The chain is built from TRBV5-1 and TRBJ2-7, with D possibly being TRBD2 (6 bases). V was trimmed by 6 bases and J by 0 bases, leaving 13 bases between them. This CDR3 region has 14 residues. The V gene's germline CDR1 is SGHRS and CDR2 YFSETQ. CDR3 residues: CASKLRENSYEQYF. The DNA for the CDR3 is TGCGCCAGCAAGCTCCGGGAGAACTCCTACGAGCAGTACTTC. Looking up the rest from reference TRBV5-1 and TRBJ2-7 gives the full variable domain: KAGVTQTPRYLIKTRGQQVTLSCSPISGHRSVSWYQQTPGQGLQFLFEYFSETQRNKGNFPGRFSGRQFSNSRSEMNVSTLELGDSALYLCASKLRENSYEQYFGPGTRLTVT.

V gene TRBV2 combines with J gene TRBJ2-3, with 9 bases matching TRBD1. V was pared by 6 bases and J by 4 bases, with 2 bases of the junction left unmatched. Per germline, CDR1 SNHLY and CDR2 FYNNEI. The CDR3 is 13 residues long. The CDR3 DNA reads as TGTGCCAGCAGGGGGACAGGGTCAGATACGCAGTATTTT. It translates to CASRGTGSDTQYF.

This rearrangement joins TRBV5-4 to TRBJ2-3; D perhaps matches TRBD1 (6 bases). The ends were cut back, 0 bases at V and 4 bases at J, with 12 bases in the middle. Per the germline V gene, CDR1 is SGHNT and CDR2 is YYREEE (reference sequence). There are 15 residues in the CDR3. The CDR3 is CASSLVGAQADTQYF. The CDR3, as DNA: TGTGCCAGCAGCTTGGTGGGGGCGCAAGCAGATACGCAGTATTTT.

This chain connects TRBV27 to TRBJ2-7, with 7 bases lining up with TRBD1. Germline CDR1 and CDR2: MNHEY and SMNVEV (reference sequence). The CDR3 is made up of 13 amino acids. The J segment lost 5 bases and the V segment lost 6 bases, leaving 7 bases of the junction unmatched. The DNA for the CDR3 is TGTGCCAGCAGGCCGACAGGGATAAACGAGCAGTACTTC. This sequence encodes CASRPTGINEQYF.

The rearrangement uses TRBV2 and TRBJ1-1; D unclear. The germline CDR1 and CDR2 sequences are SNHLY and FYNNEI. Trimming removed 7 bases at V and 1 base at J, with 13 bases between. The CDR3 consists of 14 residues. CDR3 sequence (DNA): TGTGCCAGCATGTCGGCTGTGGGGAACACTGAAGCTTTCTTT. Amino acids: CASMSAVGNTEAFF.

The chain recombines TRBV18 with TRBJ1-4, with 7 bases aligning to TRBD1. V lost 3 bases and J lost 7; bases outside the gene matches: 8. The CDR3 covers 15 residues. Per the germline V gene, CDR1 is KGHSH and CDR2 is LQKENI. The CDR3 DNA sequence: TGTGCCAGCTCACCGCCCGGGACAGCGGGTGAAAAACTGTTTTTT. It translates to CASSPPGTAGEKLFF.

Concerning this clone itself: Other nucleotide sequences from this sample produce the same CDR3. The chain employs TRBV9 and TRBJ2-3; D gene ambiguous. The CDR3 is 12 residues long. V lost 5 bases and J lost 1, with 5 bases in between. The germline CDR1 and CDR2 sequences are SGDLS and YYNGEE. CDR3 loop: CASSPGTDTQYF. The CDR3 DNA sequence: TGTGCCAGCAGTCCCGGCACAGATACGCAGTATTTT.

The CDR3 DNA follows: TGCGCCAGCAGCTCGGCAGGGGCGGCCGGGGAGCTGTTTTTT. This codes for CASSSAGAAGELFF. This rearrangement joins TRBV5-1 to TRBJ2-2; D perhaps matches TRBD1 (6 bases). Germline CDR1 is SGHRS and CDR2 is YFSETQ. Trimming removed 3 bases from V and 6 bases from J, with 12 bases in between. The CDR3 consists of 14 residues.

This chain joins TRBV15 and TRBJ2-6; the match to TRBD1 covers 10 bases. The V gene end was trimmed by 2 bases and the J gene end by 0 bases; junction bases not matched to a gene: 10. Germline V lookup: CDR1 LNHNV, CDR2 YYDKDF (reference sequence). This CDR3 region has 20 residues. The CDR3 DNA is TGTGCCACCAGCAGATTCCTTGTCGGGACAGGGGCCTCTGGGGCCAACGTCCTGACTTTC. This translates into CATSRFLVGTGASGANVLTF. Full variable domain (remainder filled in from reference TRBV15 and TRBJ2-6): DAMVIQNPRYQVTQFGKPVTLSCSQTLNHNVMYWYQQKSSQAPKLLFHYYDKDFNNEADTPDNFQSRRPNTSFCFLDIRSPGLGDTAMYLCATSRFLVGTGASGANVLTFGAGSRLTVL.

The genes are TRBV11-2 and TRBJ2-7; D is perhaps TRBD1 or TRBD2 (5 bases each). Germline CDR1 and CDR2: SGHAT and FQNNGV. The CDR3 runs 19 residues. V was shortened by 1 base and J by 0 bases, with 22 bases between the two germline ends. Here the CDR3 DNA reads TGTGCCAGCAGCTTAGCGAGGGGTAGTGGCGTATTGGGCTCCTACGAGCAGTACTTC. Protein product: CASSLARGSGVLGSYEQYF. The variable domain in full, with the rest retrieved from reference TRBV11-2 and TRBJ2-7, is EAGVAQSPRYKIIEKRQSVAFWCNPISGHATLYWYQQILGQGPKLLIQFQNNGVVDDSQLPKDRFSAERLKGVDSTLKIQPAKLEDSAVYLCASSLARGSGVLGSYEQYFGPGTRLTVT.

V gene TRBV25-1 combines with J gene TRBJ2-7; 14 nucleotides agree with TRBD2. Germline V lookup: CDR1 MGHDK, CDR2 SYGVNS. The junction had 10 bases not matched to a gene; V was cut back by 8 bases and J by 7 bases. The CDR3 has 15 amino acids. CDR3 sequence (DNA): TGTGCCAGCGGCGGACTAGCGGGAGGCCGGCGGGAGCAGTACTTC. Its translation is CASGGLAGGRREQYF.

The chain joins TRBV2 to TRBJ2-2, with TRBD1 identical over 9 bases. CDR1 and CDR2 (germline): SNHLY, FYNNEI. The V segment lost 7 bases and the J segment 4 bases; nucleotides outside the gene matches: 13. The CDR3 is made up of 17 amino acids. For the CDR3, the DNA is TGTGCCAGCAATCCCAGTACAGGGGGCTCGGGCACCGGGGAGCTGTTTTTT. Translation: CASNPSTGGSGTGELFF.

The chain is built from TRBV29-1 and TRBJ2-3, with TRBD2 identical over 7 bases. V lost 0 bases to trimming and J lost 5 bases; unmatched junction nucleotides: 11. The germline V gene encodes CDR1 SQVTM and CDR2 ANQGSEA. The CDR3 contains 16 residues. CDR3 sequence reads: CSVEDLAGRGGDTQYF. For the CDR3, the DNA is TGCAGCGTTGAAGATCTGGCAGGGCGCGGGGGAGATACGCAGTATTTT.